These 23 T cell receptor beta chains came from one sample sequenced in a study of blood T cell repertoires in COVID-19. Only in-frame clones appear in the TCRdb table, and some are missing; sequencing was by immunoSEQ multiplex PCR. The sample consists of about 84,000 clones, over 65% of them appearing once. The sample was peripheral blood. These TCRs come from a man over 45 with active or convalescent COVID-19.

V usage is TRBV27 and J usage is TRBJ1-2; TRBD1 is a possible D gene (5 bases). Between the trimmed V and J ends, which lost 6 bases and 5 bases, there was a span of 13 bases. Germline V gene lookup returns CDR1 MNHEY and CDR2 SMNVEV (reference sequence). This CDR3 spans 13 amino acids. The CDR3 bases are TGTGCCAGCAGAGCCCCACCAGGGTATGGCTACACCTTC. Translating gives CASRAPPGYGYTF.

In its sample, this clone was seen once. The V and J genes are TRBV27 and TRBJ1-3; 8 bases match TRBD1. The J segment lost 4 bases and the V segment lost 4 bases, leaving 3 bases of the junction unmatched. Germline V lookup: CDR1 MNHEY, CDR2 SMNVEV (reference sequence). This CDR3 is built from 14 residues. The CDR3 protein is CASSSDRGGNTIYF. Here the CDR3 DNA reads TGTGCCAGCAGTTCCGACAGGGGAGGAAACACCATATATTTT.

The chain has TRBV18 and TRBJ2-5; maybe TRBD1 (6 bases). The V end lost 0 bases, the J end lost 3 bases, and 8 bases lay between the germline ends. Germline V gives CDR1 KGHSH, CDR2 LQKENI. CDR3 length: 14 amino acids. CDR3 amino acids: CASSPPHREETQYF. Here the CDR3 DNA reads TGTGCCAGCTCACCACCGCACAGGGAAGAGACCCAGTACTTC.

The V call is TRBV20-1, the J call TRBJ2-2, with D perhaps TRBD1 (6 bases). Germline V CDR1 and CDR2: DFQATT, SNEGSKA (reference sequence). CDR3 length equals 13 residues. Trimming cost V 3 bases and J 7 bases, with 12 bases left between them. CDR3 protein: CSASLQGNGELFF. Written as DNA, the CDR3 is TGCAGTGCTAGTTTACAGGGAAACGGGGAGCTGTTTTTT.

V gene TRBV11-3 combines with J gene TRBJ2-1; TRBD2 aligns across 10 bases. The V gene's germline CDR1 is SGHNT and CDR2 YENEEA. There are 13 residues in the CDR3. V gave up 5 bases and J gave up 14 bases; unmatched junction bases: 9. The CDR3 loop is CASSPPAGGPEFF. In DNA, the CDR3 is TGTGCCAGCAGCCCCCCAGCGGGGGGGCCCGAGTTCTTC.

The V call is TRBV11-2, the J call TRBJ1-2; unclear D gene. The germline gives CDR1 SGHAT, CDR2 FQNNGV. The V end was cut by 5 bases, the J end by 5 bases, with 9 bases between. CDR3 length equals 12 residues. The CDR3 nucleotides are TGTGCCAGCAGCATCGGGGAGTATGGCTACACCTTC. Translating gives CASSIGEYGYTF.

The rearrangement uses TRBV4-3 and TRBJ2-2, with 9 bases aligning to TRBD2. The CDR3 has 16 residues. Trimming cost V 3 bases and J 4 bases; bases outside gene matches: 6. Per the germline V gene, CDR1 is LGHNA and CDR2 is YSLEER. For the CDR3, the DNA is TGCGCCAGCAGCCAGTCATCTAGCGGGACCACCGGGGAGCTGTTTTTT. Translating it yields CASSQSSSGTTGELFF.

The chain employs TRBV7-8 and TRBJ1-5; D ambiguous. Germline V gene lookup returns CDR1 SGHVS and CDR2 FQNEAQ. The CDR3 covers 16 residues. The V end lost 5 bases, the J end lost 3 bases, and 17 bases lay between the germline ends. The CDR3 DNA sequence: TGTGCCAGCAGCCGGTCGGCGCCGGGTTCCAATCAGCCCCAGCATTTT. It is translated as CASSRSAPGSNQPQHF.

This chain's CDR3 is CASSEAQQYGYTF. The CDR3 bases are TGCGCCAGCAGTGAGGCACAACAATATGGCTACACCTTC. The V call is TRBV10-2, the J call TRBJ1-2; D ambiguous. V lost 2 bases, J lost 5 bases, and 9 bases lay in between. The CDR3 is 13 amino acids. Germline V CDR1 and CDR2: WSHSY, SAAADI.

The sample holds a few counts of this clone. V usage is TRBV19 and J usage is TRBJ1-1; 8 bases line up with TRBD1. V lost 8 bases and J lost 1; bases outside the gene matches: 9. Germline V CDR1 and CDR2: LNHDA, SQIVND (reference sequence). This CDR3 spans 15 amino acids. CDR3 coding DNA: TGTGCCAGTTTGAGCGGGGACAGGCGGAACACTGAAGCTTTCTTT. Protein: CASLSGDRRNTEAFF. Filled out from reference TRBV19 and TRBJ1-1, the complete variable domain reads DGGITQSPKYLFRKEGQNVTLSCEQNLNHDAMYWYRQDPGQGLRLIYYSQIVNDFQKGDIAEGYSVSREKKESFPLTVTSAQKNPTAFYLCASLSGDRRNTEAFFGQGTRLTVV.

The V gene is TRBV29-1, the J gene TRBJ1-2, with a weak D call TRBD1 (6 bases). The CDR3 loop spans 12 amino acids. Germline CDR1 is SQVTM and CDR2 is ANQGSEA. The V end was cut by 2 bases, the J end by 8 bases, with 12 bases between. Here the CDR3 reads CSVEPRGPGYTF. The CDR3 region has the DNA TGCAGCGTTGAACCCAGGGGTCCGGGCTACACCTTC.

The chain joins TRBV7-2 to TRBJ2-5, with D maybe TRBD2 (6 bases). Germline loops: CDR1 SGHTA, CDR2 FQGNSA. Deletions cut 3 bases from V and 2 bases from J, with 13 bases between. The CDR3 is 15 amino acids. The CDR3 DNA reads TGTGCCAGCAGCTTTGGCCCAGGGAGGCAAGAGACCCAGTACTTC. The encoded protein is CASSFGPGRQETQYF.

CDR3 DNA sequence: TGTGCCAGCAGCTTACAGCAGACCCAGTACTTC. It translates to CASSLQQTQYF. The V and J genes are TRBV3-1 (or the pseudogene TRBV3-2) and TRBJ2-5; D is ambiguous. Germline values: CDR1 LGHDT, CDR2 YNNKEL (reference sequence). There are 11 residues in the CDR3. V shed 5 bases and J shed 6 bases, with 7 bases lying between them.

This clone showed up just a few times. This chain uses TRBV7-2 with TRBJ2-7, with D possibly matching TRBD2 (6 bases). The germline V gene encodes CDR1 SGHTA and CDR2 FQGNSA. The length of the CDR3 is 16 residues. V was pared by 5 bases and J by 0 bases, with 17 bases between. In nucleotides, the CDR3 is TGTGCCAGCAGCCTAACGGGGGATCTTCTCTCCTACGAGCAGTACTTC. Its protein is CASSLTGDLLSYEQYF. The full variable domain, in which reference TRBV7-2 and TRBJ2-7 provide the parts outside the CDR3, is GAGVSQSPSNKVTEKGKDVELRCDPISGHTALYWYRQSLGQGLEFLIYFQGNSAPDKSGLPSDRFSAERTGGSVSTLTIQRTQQEDSAVYLCASSLTGDLLSYEQYFGPGTRLTVT.

The J gene is TRBJ1-5, the V gene TRBV6-6; tentatively, D is TRBD1 (6 bases). The CDR3 loop spans 14 amino acids. V was pared by 4 bases and J by 1 base, with 8 bases between. CDR1 is MNHNY and CDR2 is SVGAGI in the germline V gene (reference sequence). Here the CDR3 DNA reads TGTGCCAGCAGTTTTACAGGGAGCAATCAGCCCCAGCATTTT. It is translated as CASSFTGSNQPQHF.

This clone was recorded once. This rearrangement joins TRBV4-3 to TRBJ2-5; 12 bases fit TRBD2. From germline, CDR1 is LGHNA and CDR2 YSLEER. The ends lost 0 bases at V and 6 bases at J; junction bases unmatched: 11. The CDR3 is 18 residues long. CDR3 DNA sequence: TGCGCCAGCAGCCAAGAGGCTACTAGCGGGGGGCGAGCCCAGACCCAGTACTTC. Translating gives CASSQEATSGGRAQTQYF.

The chain uses TRBV5-6 and TRBJ2-5; D ambiguous. V dropped 3 bases and J dropped 6 bases, with 21 bases sitting between them. The CDR3 consists of 16 residues. The germline CDR1 and CDR2 sequences are SGHDT and YYEEEE. CDR3 residues: CASSYRGVLFWKTQYF. CDR3 coding DNA: TGTGCCAGCAGCTATCGAGGAGTACTTTTCTGGAAGACCCAGTACTTC.

CDR3 DNA sequence: TGTGCCAGCAGTGCTACCGGGACAGGGATCAATCAGCCCCAGCATTTT. Encoded protein: CASSATGTGINQPQHF. The chain recombines TRBV6-1 with TRBJ1-5; 9 nucleotides agree with TRBD1. The V segment lost 4 bases and the J segment 3 bases; nucleotides outside the gene matches: 7. Per the germline V gene, CDR1 is MNHNS and CDR2 is SASEGT. This CDR3 has 16 residues.

The chain has TRBV6-5 and TRBJ2-7; D is uncertain. V lost 0 bases to trimming and J lost 3 bases, with 15 bases between them. From germline, CDR1 is MNHEY and CDR2 SVGAGI. CDR3 size: 16 residues. The CDR3 sequence is CASSYSGRRIGYEQYF. In nucleotides, the CDR3 is TGTGCCAGCAGTTACTCCGGTCGCAGGATTGGCTACGAGCAGTACTTC.

The chain is built from TRBV5-8 and TRBJ2-3; the match to TRBD2 covers 13 bases. The germline V gene encodes CDR1 SGHTS and CDR2 YDEGEE. The CDR3 consists of 15 residues. The trim removed 4 bases at V and 4 bases at J, leaving 3 bases unmatched. CDR3: CASSRTSGGADTQYF. DNA of the CDR3: TGTGCCAGCAGCCGGACTAGCGGGGGTGCAGATACGCAGTATTTT.

The rearrangement uses TRBV7-2 and TRBJ1-5, with D possibly TRBD1 on 5 matching bases. Germline V CDR1 and CDR2: SGHTA, FQGNSA. CDR3 length equals 15 residues. Trimming pared 5 bases from V and 3 bases from J, leaving 14 bases between. The CDR3 nucleotides read TGTGCCAGCAGCCCTAGGGCAGGGAACAATCAGCCCCAGCATTTT. It codes for CASSPRAGNNQPQHF.

The rearrangement joins TRBV10-3 to TRBJ1-5; D perhaps matches TRBD1 (5 bases). Deletions cut 11 bases from V and 4 bases from J, with 9 bases between. CDR1 ENHRY and CDR2 SYGVKD come from the germline V gene. The CDR3 has 11 amino acids. The CDR3 region is CAAGENQPQHF. CDR3 coding DNA: TGTGCCGCGGGGGAAAATCAGCCCCAGCATTTT.

This chain links TRBV2 with TRBJ1-2; D is unclear. V was shortened by 7 bases and J by 5 bases, with 8 bases between the two germline ends. CDR1 is SNHLY, CDR2 FYNNEI, per germline. CDR3 length: 11 residues. The CDR3 sequence is CASKQEYGYTF. CDR3 nucleotides: TGTGCCAGCAAGCAGGAATATGGCTACACCTTC. The variable domain in full, completed from reference TRBV2 and TRBJ1-2, reads EPEVTQTPSHQVTQMGQEVILRCVPISNHLYFYWYRQILGQKVEFLVSFYNNEISEKSEIFDDQFSVERPDGSNFTLKIRSTKLEDSAMYFCASKQEYGYTFGSGTRLTVV.